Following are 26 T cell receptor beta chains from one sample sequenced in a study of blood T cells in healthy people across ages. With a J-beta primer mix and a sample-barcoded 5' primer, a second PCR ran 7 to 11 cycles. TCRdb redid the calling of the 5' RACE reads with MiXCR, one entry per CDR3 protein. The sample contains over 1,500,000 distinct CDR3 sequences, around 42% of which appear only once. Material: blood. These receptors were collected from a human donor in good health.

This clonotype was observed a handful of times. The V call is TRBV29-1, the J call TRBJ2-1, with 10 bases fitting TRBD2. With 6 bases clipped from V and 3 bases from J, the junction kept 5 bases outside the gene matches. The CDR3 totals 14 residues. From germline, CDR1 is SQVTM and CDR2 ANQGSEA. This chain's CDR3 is CSVPLAGDYNEQFF. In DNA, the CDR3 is TGCAGCGTGCCCCTAGCGGGGGACTACAATGAGCAGTTCTTC.

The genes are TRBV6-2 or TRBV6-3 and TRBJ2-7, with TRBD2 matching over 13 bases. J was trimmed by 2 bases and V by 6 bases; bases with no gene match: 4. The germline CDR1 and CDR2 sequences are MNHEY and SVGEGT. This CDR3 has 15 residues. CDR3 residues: CASRQTSGGTYEQYF. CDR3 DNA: TGTGCCAGCAGACAGACTAGCGGGGGGACCTACGAGCAGTACTTC.

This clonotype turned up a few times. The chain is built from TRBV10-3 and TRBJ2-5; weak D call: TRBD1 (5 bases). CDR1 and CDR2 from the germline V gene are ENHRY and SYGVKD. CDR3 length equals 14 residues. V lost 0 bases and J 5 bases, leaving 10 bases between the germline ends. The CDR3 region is CAISESTGRETQYF. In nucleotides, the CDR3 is TGTGCCATCAGTGAGTCTACAGGCCGGGAGACCCAGTACTTC.

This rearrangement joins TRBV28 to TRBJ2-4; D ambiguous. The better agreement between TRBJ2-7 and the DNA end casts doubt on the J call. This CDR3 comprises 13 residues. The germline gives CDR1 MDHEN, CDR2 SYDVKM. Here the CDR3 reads CASSWVADYEQYF. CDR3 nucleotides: TGTGCCAGCAGTTGGGTCGCGGATTACGAGCAGTACTTC.

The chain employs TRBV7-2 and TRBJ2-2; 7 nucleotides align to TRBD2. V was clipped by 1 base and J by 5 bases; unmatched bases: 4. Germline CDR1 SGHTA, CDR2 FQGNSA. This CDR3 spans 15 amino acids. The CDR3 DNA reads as TGTGCCAGCAGCTTAGACGGGGGGTTTACCGGGGAGCTGTTTTTT. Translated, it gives CASSLDGGFTGELFF.

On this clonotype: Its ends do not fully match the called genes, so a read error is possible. CDR3 amino acids: CASRRAESSYEQHF. CDR3 nucleotide sequence: TGTGCCAGCAGGAGGGCGGAGAGCTCCTACGAGCAGCACTTC. V gene TRBV12-3 or TRBV12-4 combines with J gene TRBJ2-7, with a tentative D call TRBD2 (5 bases). The CDR3 covers 14 residues.

The CDR3 nucleotides read TGCGCCAGCAGCCCTGGACCAGGGAGAAAGTACTTC. This encodes CASSPGPGRKYF. The J gene is TRBJ2-7, the V gene TRBV5-1; either TRBD1 or TRBD2 may fit D (5 bases each). The CDR3 loop spans 12 amino acids. Germline loops: CDR1 SGHRS, CDR2 YFSETQ. V dropped 4 bases and J dropped 11 bases, with 16 bases sitting between them.

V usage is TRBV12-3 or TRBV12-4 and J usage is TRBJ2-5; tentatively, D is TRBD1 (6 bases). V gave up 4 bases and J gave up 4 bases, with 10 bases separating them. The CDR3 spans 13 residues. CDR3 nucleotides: TGTGCCAGCAGTTCCAGGGGTTCAGAGACCCAGTACTTC. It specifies CASSSRGSETQYF.

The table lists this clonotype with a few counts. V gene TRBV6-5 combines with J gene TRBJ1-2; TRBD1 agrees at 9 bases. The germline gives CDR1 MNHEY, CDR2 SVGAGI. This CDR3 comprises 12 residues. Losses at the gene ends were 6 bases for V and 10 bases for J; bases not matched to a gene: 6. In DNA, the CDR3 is TGTGCCAGCAGAACGGACAGGGGCGACTACACCTTC. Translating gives CASRTDRGDYTF.

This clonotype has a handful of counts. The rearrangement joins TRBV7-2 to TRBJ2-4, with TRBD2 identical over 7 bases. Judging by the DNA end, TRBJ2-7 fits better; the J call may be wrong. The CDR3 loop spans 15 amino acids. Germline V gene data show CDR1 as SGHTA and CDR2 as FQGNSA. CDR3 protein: CASSRSGLIPYEQYF. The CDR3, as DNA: TGTGCCAGCAGCCGATCGGGACTAATCCCCTACGAGCAGTACTTC.

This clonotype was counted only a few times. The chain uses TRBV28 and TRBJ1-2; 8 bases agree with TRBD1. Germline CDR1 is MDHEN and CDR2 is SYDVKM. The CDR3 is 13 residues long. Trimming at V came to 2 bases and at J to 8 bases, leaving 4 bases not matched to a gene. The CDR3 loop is CASSLGRGRGYTF. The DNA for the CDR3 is TGTGCCAGCAGTTTAGGCAGGGGGCGCGGCTACACCTTC.

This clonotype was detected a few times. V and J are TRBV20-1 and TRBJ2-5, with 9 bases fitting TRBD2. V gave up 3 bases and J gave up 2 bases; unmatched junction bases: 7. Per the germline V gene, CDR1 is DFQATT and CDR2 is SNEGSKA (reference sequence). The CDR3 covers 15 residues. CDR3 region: CSASTLAGIQETQYF. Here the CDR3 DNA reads TGCAGTGCTAGCACCCTAGCGGGGATACAAGAGACCCAGTACTTC.

The CDR3 reads CSVVYRHRASDEQYF. The CDR3 nucleotides are TGCAGCGTTGTGTATCGTCACAGGGCGTCCGACGAGCAGTACTTC. This chain links TRBV29-1 with TRBJ2-4, with D possibly being TRBD1 (6 bases). The J call is doubtful: the DNA matches TRBJ2-7 better. CDR3 size: 15 residues. Germline CDR1 and CDR2: SQVTM and ANQGSEA.

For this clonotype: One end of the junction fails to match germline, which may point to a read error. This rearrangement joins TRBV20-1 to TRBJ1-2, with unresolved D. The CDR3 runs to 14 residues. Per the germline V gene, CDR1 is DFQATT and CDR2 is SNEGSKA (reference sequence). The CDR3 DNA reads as TGCAGTACTAGAGAGGGAAGCCTTAACTATGGCTACACCTTC. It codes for CSTREGSLNYGYTF.

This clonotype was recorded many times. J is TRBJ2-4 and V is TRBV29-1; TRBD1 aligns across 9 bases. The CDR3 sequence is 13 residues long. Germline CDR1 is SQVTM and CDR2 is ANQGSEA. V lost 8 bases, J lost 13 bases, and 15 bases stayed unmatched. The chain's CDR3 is CSPGDRALREQYF. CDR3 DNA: TGCAGCCCCGGGGACAGGGCCTTGAGGGAGCAGTACTTC. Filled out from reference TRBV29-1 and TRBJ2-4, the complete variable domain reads SAVISQKPSRDICQRGTSLTIQCQVDSQVTMMFWYRQQPGQSLTLIATANQGSEATYESGFVIDKFPISRPNLTFSTLTVSNMSPEDSSIYLCSPGDRALREQYFGAGTRLSVL.

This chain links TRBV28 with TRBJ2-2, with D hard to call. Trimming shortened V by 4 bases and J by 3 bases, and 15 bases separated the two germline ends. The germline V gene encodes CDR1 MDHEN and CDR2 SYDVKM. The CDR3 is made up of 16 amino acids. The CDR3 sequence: CASSSASFLYTGELFF. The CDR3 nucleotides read TGTGCCAGCAGTTCGGCCTCCTTCCTTTACACCGGGGAGCTGTTTTTT.

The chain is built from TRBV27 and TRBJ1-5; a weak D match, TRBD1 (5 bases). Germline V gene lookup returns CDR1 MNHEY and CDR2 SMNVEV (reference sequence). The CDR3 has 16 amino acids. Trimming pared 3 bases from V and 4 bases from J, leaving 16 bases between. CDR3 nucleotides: TGTGCCAGCAGTTTTTCCCACAGGCGAGGGAATCAGCCCCAGCATTTT. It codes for CASSFSHRRGNQPQHF.

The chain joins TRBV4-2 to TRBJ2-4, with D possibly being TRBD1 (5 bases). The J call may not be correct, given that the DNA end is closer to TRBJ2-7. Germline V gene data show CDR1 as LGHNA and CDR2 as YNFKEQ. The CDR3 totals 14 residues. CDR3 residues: CASSREQVSYEQYF. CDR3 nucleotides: TGTGCCAGCAGCCGAGAACAGGTCTCCTACGAGCAGTACTTC.

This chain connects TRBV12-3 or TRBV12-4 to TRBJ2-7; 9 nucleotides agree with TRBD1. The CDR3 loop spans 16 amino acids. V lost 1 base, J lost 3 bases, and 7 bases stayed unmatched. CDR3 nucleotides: TGTGCCAGCAGTTTAGAGAGGACAGGGGCGTTCTACGAGCAGTACTTC. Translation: CASSLERTGAFYEQYF.

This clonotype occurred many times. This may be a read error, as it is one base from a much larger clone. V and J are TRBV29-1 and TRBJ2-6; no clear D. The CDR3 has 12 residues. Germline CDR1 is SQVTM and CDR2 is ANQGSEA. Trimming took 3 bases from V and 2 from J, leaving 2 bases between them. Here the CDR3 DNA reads TGCAGCGTTGACACTGGGGCCAACGTCCTGACTTTC. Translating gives CSVDTGANVLTF. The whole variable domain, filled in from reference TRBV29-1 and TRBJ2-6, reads SAVISQKPSRDICQRGTSLTIQCQVDSQVTMMFWYRQQPGQSLTLIATANQGSEATYESGFVIDKFPISRPNLTFSTLTVSNMSPEDSSIYLCSVDTGANVLTFGAGSRLTVL.

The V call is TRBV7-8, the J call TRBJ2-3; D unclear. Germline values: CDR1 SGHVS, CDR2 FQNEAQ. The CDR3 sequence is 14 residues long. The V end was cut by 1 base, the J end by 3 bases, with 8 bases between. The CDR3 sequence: CASSLDSKTDTQYF. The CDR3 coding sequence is TGTGCCAGCAGCTTAGATAGTAAAACAGATACGCAGTATTTT.

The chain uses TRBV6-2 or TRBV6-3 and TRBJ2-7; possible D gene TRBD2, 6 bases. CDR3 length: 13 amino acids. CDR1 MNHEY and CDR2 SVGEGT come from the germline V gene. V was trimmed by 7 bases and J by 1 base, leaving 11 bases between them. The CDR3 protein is CASKDGGSYEQYF. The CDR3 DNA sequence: TGTGCCAGCAAGGACGGGGGATCCTACGAGCAGTACTTC.

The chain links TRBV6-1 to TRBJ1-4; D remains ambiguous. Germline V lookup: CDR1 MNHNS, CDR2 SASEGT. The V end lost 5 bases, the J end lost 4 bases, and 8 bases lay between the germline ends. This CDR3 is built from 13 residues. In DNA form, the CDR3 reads TGTGCCAGCAGTAACGGGATTAATGAAAAACTGTTTTTT. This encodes CASSNGINEKLFF.

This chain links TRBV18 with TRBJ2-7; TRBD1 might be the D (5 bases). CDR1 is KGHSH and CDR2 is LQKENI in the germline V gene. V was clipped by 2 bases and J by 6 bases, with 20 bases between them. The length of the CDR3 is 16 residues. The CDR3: CASSPTRTGNLGEQYF. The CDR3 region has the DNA TGTGCCAGCTCACCAACTCGAACAGGCAATTTGGGCGAGCAGTACTTC.

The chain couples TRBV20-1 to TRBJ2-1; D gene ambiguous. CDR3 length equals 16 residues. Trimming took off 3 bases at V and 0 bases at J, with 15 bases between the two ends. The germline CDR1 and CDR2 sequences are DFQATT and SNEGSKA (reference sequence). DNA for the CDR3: TGCAGTGCTAGGACCCCTAGGGCAGACTCCTACAATGAGCAGTTCTTC. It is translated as CSARTPRADSYNEQFF.

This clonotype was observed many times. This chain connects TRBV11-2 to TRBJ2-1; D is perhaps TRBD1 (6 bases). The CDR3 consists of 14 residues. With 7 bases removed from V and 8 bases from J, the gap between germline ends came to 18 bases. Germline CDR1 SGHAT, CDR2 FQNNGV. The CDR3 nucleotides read TGTGCCAGCACCCAAGAATTGGACAGCCATGAGCAGTTCTTC. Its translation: CASTQELDSHEQFF.